The sequence of this T cell receptor (beta chain) was determined in a study of T cell changes during pregnancy in multiple sclerosis (dated by TCRdb to about 2019). A note on the overall study: The study looked at changes in the T cell repertoire across pregnancy in women with multiple sclerosis.

This clone has only one observation. What antigen it recognizes has not been identified. Nothing much larger sits one base from this clone, and base qualities are not available. V drops 8 bases and J drops 7 bases, leaving 9 bases in between. The CDR3, from cysteine to phenylalanine, totals 11 residues. Only the CDR3 region is kept as DNA, spanning 33 bases read in frame from base 1. In the germline V gene, CDR1 corresponds to MNHNS and CDR2 to SASEGT. The library was obtained by the immunoSEQ multiplex PCR assay. TCRdb carries this immuneACCESS record with in-frame sequences only. Its versions omit some clonotypes, under half of them owing to an unresolved V gene in the studies checked, with the rest unexplained. A total of over 70,000 clones appear in this sample, almost 95% of them only once. In total, the top ten clones hold 2.5% to 3% of the sample.

This sequence uses TRBV6-1 and TRBJ1-5, with a tentative D gene TRBD1 over 6 matching bases. Sequencing was performed on peripheral blood, taken in the third trimester of pregnancy. The source is a female donor in good health, enrolled as a control in a pregnancy study. The CDR3 in this case is CASAGVQPQHF. The DNA sequence is TGTGCCAGCGCAGGGGTGCAGCCCCAGCATTTT.